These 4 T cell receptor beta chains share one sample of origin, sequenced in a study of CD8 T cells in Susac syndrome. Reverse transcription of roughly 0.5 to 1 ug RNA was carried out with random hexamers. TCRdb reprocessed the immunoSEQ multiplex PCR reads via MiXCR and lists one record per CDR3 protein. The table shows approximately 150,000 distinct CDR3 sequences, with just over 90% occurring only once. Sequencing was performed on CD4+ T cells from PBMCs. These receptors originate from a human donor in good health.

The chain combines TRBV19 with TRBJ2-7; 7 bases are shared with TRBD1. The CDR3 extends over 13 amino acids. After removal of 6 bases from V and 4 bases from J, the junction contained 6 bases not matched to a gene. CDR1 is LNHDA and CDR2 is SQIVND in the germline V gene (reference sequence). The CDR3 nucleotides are TGTGCCAGTAGAGGGACAGATAATTACGAGCAGTACTTC. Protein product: CASRGTDNYEQYF.

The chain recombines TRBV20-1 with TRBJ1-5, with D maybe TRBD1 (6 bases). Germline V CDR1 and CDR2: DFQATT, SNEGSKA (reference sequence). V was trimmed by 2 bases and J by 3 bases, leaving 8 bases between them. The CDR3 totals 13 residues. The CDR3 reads CSARKGDNQPQHF. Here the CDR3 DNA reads TGCAGTGCTAGAAAGGGGGACAATCAGCCCCAGCATTTT.

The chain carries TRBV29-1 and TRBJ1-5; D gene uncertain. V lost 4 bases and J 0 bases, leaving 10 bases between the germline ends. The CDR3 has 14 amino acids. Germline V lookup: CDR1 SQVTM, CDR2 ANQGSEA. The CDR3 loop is CSVGSQDSNQPQHF. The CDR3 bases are TGCAGCGTTGGGTCCCAGGATAGCAATCAGCCCCAGCATTTT. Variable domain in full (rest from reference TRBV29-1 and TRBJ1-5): SAVISQKPSRDICQRGTSLTIQCQVDSQVTMMFWYRQQPGQSLTLIATANQGSEATYESGFVIDKFPISRPNLTFSTLTVSNMSPEDSSIYLCSVGSQDSNQPQHFGDGTRLSIL.

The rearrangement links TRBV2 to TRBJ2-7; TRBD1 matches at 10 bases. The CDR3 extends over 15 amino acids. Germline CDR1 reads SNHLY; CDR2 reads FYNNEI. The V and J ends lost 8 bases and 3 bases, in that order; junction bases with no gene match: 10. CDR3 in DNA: TGTGCCAGCGTGCTATGGGACAGGGGATACTACGAGCAGTACTTC. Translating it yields CASVLWDRGYYEQYF.